This TCR beta chain was documented in a study of response to subunit inactivated influenza vaccine. Regarding the study as a whole: That few new T cells are recruited by each seasonal influenza vaccination was the authors' suggestion.

One entry per CDR3 protein, called by TCRdb with MiXCR from the RT-PCR reads. This table has roughly 670,000 distinct CDR3 sequences, 14% appearing once. Notes on this clonotype: Its antigen remains unknown.

Germline CDR1 and CDR2: SEHNR and FQNEAQ (reference sequence). This CDR3 contains 13 residues. The V gene lost 8 bases and the J gene lost 3 bases, with 14 bases spanning the gap. The source material was PBMCs from blood, sampled 14 days before vaccination. This TCR derives from a man aged 50 to 60 who received an inactivated influenza vaccine. V and J are TRBV7-9 and TRBJ2-7; the D call may be TRBD1 or TRBD2 (5 bases each). The CDR3, as DNA: TGTGCCAGCTCCCGGGACGGAGACTACGAGCAGTACTTC. Protein sequence: CASSRDGDYEQYF.